The 32 T cell receptor beta chains below all came from one sample that was sequenced in a study of shared clonotypes between healthy human individuals. Sequencing was performed with immunoSEQ multiplex PCR; in TCRdb, only in-frame clones are kept and a portion is missing. This table holds 450,000 or so clones, roughly three quarters found once. Sequencing used PBMCs. The receptors were gathered from a woman aged 40 to 50 in good health. Some clones in this sample may be carry-over from other donors' samples.

V and J are TRBV5-1 and TRBJ2-2; tentatively, D is TRBD2 (5 bases). This CDR3 comprises 15 residues. V dropped 4 bases and J dropped 2 bases, with 12 bases sitting between them. The germline gives CDR1 SGHRS, CDR2 YFSETQ. The CDR3 DNA reads TGCGCCAGCAGCCTGGTCGGGATCAACACCGGGGAGCTGTTTTTT. This encodes CASSLVGINTGELFF.

This rearrangement joins TRBV14 to TRBJ2-7; D remains unclear. V was pared by 2 bases and J by 5 bases, with 4 bases between. The germline CDR1 and CDR2 sequences are SGHDN and FVKESK. The CDR3 totals 11 residues. CDR3 sequence reads: CASSQRDEQYF. The CDR3 region has the DNA TGTGCCAGCAGCCAACGGGACGAGCAGTACTTC.

The chain recombines TRBV5-4 with TRBJ2-3; 9 bases agree with TRBD2. This CDR3 region has 15 residues. Germline assignment: CDR1 SGHNT and CDR2 YYREEE (reference sequence). The J segment lost 4 bases and the V segment lost 0 bases, leaving 3 bases of the junction unmatched. The DNA of the CDR3 is TGTGCCAGCAGCTTGGCCGGCGGGAGGGCAGATACGCAGTATTTT. The encoded protein is CASSLAGGRADTQYF.

The V call is TRBV6-6, the J call TRBJ2-1; D unresolved. The CDR3 totals 14 residues. V lost 5 bases and J 1 base, leaving 9 bases between the germline ends. Germline assignment: CDR1 MNHNY and CDR2 SVGAGI (reference sequence). The CDR3 region is CASSPSMSYNEQFF. In nucleotides, the CDR3 is TGTGCCAGCAGTCCCTCGATGTCCTACAATGAGCAGTTCTTC.

The V gene is TRBV29-1, the J gene TRBJ2-3, with 8 bases that match TRBD1. From germline, CDR1 is SQVTM and CDR2 ANQGSEA. The CDR3 is 13 residues long. The V gene end was trimmed by 1 base and the J gene end by 6 bases; junction bases not matched to a gene: 3. This CDR3 reads CSVEGRQGDTQYF. The CDR3 DNA is TGCAGCGTTGAAGGTCGACAGGGGGATACGCAGTATTTT.

Regarding this clone: This could be a read error, since a much larger clone is one nucleotide away. V usage is TRBV15 and J usage is TRBJ2-7; D might be TRBD2 (6 bases). The CDR3 extends over 15 amino acids. Germline-derived CDR1 and CDR2 are LNHNV and YYDKDF (reference sequence). The chain's CDR3 is CATSGDTGSAYEQYF. The CDR3 DNA reads TGTGCCACCAGCGGAGATACCGGGAGCGCCTACGAGCAGTACTTC.

This clone was observed at least ten times. V usage is TRBV4-1 and J usage is TRBJ1-2; 8 bases match TRBD1. This CDR3 comprises 16 residues. V was clipped by 0 bases and J by 1 base; unmatched bases: 4. Germline V lookup: CDR1 MGHRA, CDR2 YSYEKL. The DNA of the CDR3 is TGCGCCAGCAGCCAAGAAGGACAGGGAATTAACTATGGCTACACCTTC. Protein product: CASSQEGQGINYGYTF.

As to this clone: Only one base separates this from a far larger clonotype, so it likely reflects a read error. Lacking the conserved final phenylalanine or tryptophan, this CDR3 likely reflects a read error. The gene calls are TRBV29-1 and TRBJ1-5, with D possibly TRBD1 on 5 matching bases. V lost 4 bases to trimming and J lost 3 bases, with 10 bases between them. Germline-derived CDR1 and CDR2 are SQVTM and ANQGSEA. The CDR3 length is 13 residues. This chain's CDR3 is CSVVEQVNQPQHS. CDR3 nucleotides: TGCAGCGTTGTGGAACAGGTCAATCAGCCCCAGCATTCT.

A note on this clone: With a far larger clone one base away, a read error is the likely cause. The sample has other DNA sequences that encode this CDR3 too. The chain joins TRBV28 to TRBJ1-2, with a weak D call TRBD1 (5 bases). Looked up from germline, CDR1 is MDHEN and CDR2 is SYDVKM. The CDR3 has 15 residues. The CDR3 spells CASSPPGGEAGGYTF. For the CDR3, the DNA is TGCGCCAGCAGTCCCCCGGGAGGGGAGGCGGGTGGCTACACCTTC.

The chain carries TRBV5-1 and TRBJ2-7, with 10 bases that match TRBD2. The V gene's germline CDR1 is SGHRS and CDR2 YFSETQ. V trimming: 0 bases; J trimming: 6 bases; junction bases outside the gene matches: 12. The CDR3 contains 17 residues. CDR3: CASSLGSGRPPFGEQYF. The CDR3 DNA is TGCGCCAGCAGCTTGGGTAGCGGGAGGCCCCCTTTTGGCGAGCAGTACTTC.

The rearrangement joins TRBV13 to TRBJ2-7; TRBD1 agrees at 7 bases. This CDR3 spans 15 amino acids. Germline-derived CDR1 and CDR2 are PRHDT and FYEKMQ (reference sequence). Trimming cost V 2 bases and J 2 bases; bases outside gene matches: 6. DNA of the CDR3: TGTGCCAGCAGCTTACACCGGGACAGAGCCTACGAGCAGTACTTC. Translation gives CASSLHRDRAYEQYF.

The gene calls are TRBV18 and TRBJ2-1; 7 nucleotides match TRBD1. This CDR3 region has 16 residues. The germline V gene encodes CDR1 KGHSH and CDR2 LQKENI. With 7 bases clipped from V and 5 bases from J, the junction kept 14 bases outside the gene matches. This CDR3 reads CASFTRAAGGHNEQFF. Written as DNA, the CDR3 is TGTGCCAGCTTCACCAGGGCGGCAGGGGGACACAATGAGCAGTTCTTC.

Concerning this clone: Other DNA sequences within the sample encode an identical CDR3. This chain connects TRBV18 to TRBJ1-1; perhaps TRBD1 as D (5 bases). The ends were cut back, 3 bases at V and 1 base at J, with 6 bases in the middle. Germline assignment: CDR1 KGHSH and CDR2 LQKENI. The CDR3 extends over 13 amino acids. CDR3 nucleotides: TGTGCCAGCTCACCCGGACAGAACACTGAAGCTTTCTTT. Translation: CASSPGQNTEAFF.

This chain links TRBV30 with TRBJ1-4, with D tentatively TRBD1 (5 bases). The CDR3 loop spans 13 amino acids. V gave up 8 bases and J gave up 4 bases, with 14 bases separating them. CDR1 GTSNPN and CDR2 SVGIG come from the germline V gene (reference sequence). CDR3 amino acids: CALTVTNNEKLFF. The DNA of the CDR3 is TGTGCCCTGACAGTCACTAATAATGAAAAACTGTTTTTT.

The table lists this clone with a count of one. The genes are TRBV15 and TRBJ2-5, with 9 bases that match TRBD2. Germline-derived CDR1 and CDR2 are LNHNV and YYDKDF (reference sequence). V lost 1 base, J lost 6 bases, and 6 bases stayed unmatched. The CDR3 has 15 residues. In DNA, the CDR3 is TGTGCCACCAGCAGAGGCGGGAGGGATGAGCAGACCCAGTACTTC. Protein sequence: CATSRGGRDEQTQYF. Using reference TRBV15 and TRBJ2-5 for the parts outside the CDR3, the full variable domain is DAMVIQNPRYQVTQFGKPVTLSCSQTLNHNVMYWYQQKSSQAPKLLFHYYDKDFNNEADTPDNFQSRRPNTSFCFLDIRSPGLGDTAMYLCATSRGGRDEQTQYFGPGTRLLVL.

On this clone: This may arise from a read error, as a much more abundant clone is one base away. Other DNA sequences within the sample encode an identical CDR3. The chain has TRBV5-4 and TRBJ2-3; the D is unclear. The germline CDR1 and CDR2 sequences are SGHNT and YYREEE (reference sequence). This CDR3 is 16 amino acids long. CDR3: CASSFSPHSSTDTQYF. In nucleotides, the CDR3 is TGCGCCAGCAGCTTCTCGCCCCACTCTAGCACAGATACGCAGTATTTT.

The CDR3 region is CASSLEPMTYRSKSKNIQYF. CDR3 nucleotide sequence: TGTGCCAGCAGCTTAGAGCCCATGACTTACAGGAGTAAGTCCAAAAACATTCAGTACTTC. The rearrangement uses TRBV11-2 and TRBJ2-4, with a tentative D call TRBD1 (5 bases). V was pared by 0 bases and J by 2 bases, with 23 bases between. The CDR3 is made up of 20 amino acids. CDR1 is SGHAT, CDR2 FQNNGV, per germline.

Only a few counts were recorded for this clone. V is TRBV19 and J is TRBJ2-2; D not resolved. This CDR3 comprises 13 residues. The V end lost 5 bases, the J end lost 6 bases, and 10 bases lay between the germline ends. Looked up from germline, CDR1 is LNHDA and CDR2 is SQIVND (reference sequence). CDR3 sequence (DNA): TGTGCCAGTAGTTCTACTGGGGCCGGGGAGCTGTTTTTT. It translates to CASSSTGAGELFF.

This clone has a single count. This chain connects TRBV5-4 to TRBJ2-1; 12 nucleotides agree with TRBD2. V lost 2 bases and J lost 0; bases outside the gene matches: 3. The V gene's germline CDR1 is SGHNT and CDR2 YYREEE (reference sequence). This CDR3 has 17 residues. Here the CDR3 DNA reads TGTGCCAGCAGCTTCCTAGCGGGAGGGCCCTCCTACAATGAGCAGTTCTTC. As protein: CASSFLAGGPSYNEQFF.

As to this clone: A read error is the likely source, as a far larger clone sits one nucleotide away. Distinct nucleotide sequences in the sample also encode this CDR3. The V gene is TRBV29-1, the J gene TRBJ1-2; 8 nucleotides match TRBD1. The CDR3 totals 14 residues. Germline V gene lookup returns CDR1 SQVTM and CDR2 ANQGSEA. The CDR3 here is CSVITRTGNYGYTF. Here the CDR3 DNA reads TGCAGCGTTATCACTAGGACAGGGAACTATGGCTACACCTTT.

In its sample, this clone was seen a few times. The J gene is TRBJ2-1, the V gene TRBV14, with 11 bases that match TRBD1. CDR3 length equals 13 residues. Germline V CDR1 and CDR2: SGHDN, FVKESK. V shed 4 bases, J shed 9 bases, and the junction held 2 bases outside the gene matches. In DNA form, the CDR3 reads TGTGCCAGCAGCCGGACAGGGGGCACTGAGCAGTTCTTC. This sequence encodes CASSRTGGTEQFF.

V is TRBV21-1 and J is TRBJ2-7; TRBD2 is the table's D call, not checked against the DNA. TRBV21-1 counts as a pseudogene. The length of the CDR3 is 11 residues. The CDR3 DNA reads as TGTGCCAGCAGTGAGATCGACGAGCAGTACTTC. Amino acid sequence: CASSEIDEQYF.

V is TRBV5-4 and J is TRBJ2-7; 11 bases line up with TRBD2. The CDR3 covers 15 residues. The V gene end was trimmed by 4 bases and the J gene end by 3 bases; junction bases not matched to a gene: 6. Per the germline V gene, CDR1 is SGHNT and CDR2 is YYREEE (reference sequence). For the CDR3, the DNA is TGTGCCAGCAGCCGCCGGACTAGCGGGCACTACGAGCAGTACTTC. Its translation: CASSRRTSGHYEQYF.

This chain uses TRBV7-9 with TRBJ2-1; TRBD2 aligns across 8 bases. With V trimmed by 5 bases and J by 3 bases, 3 bases remained unmatched. The CDR3 covers 14 residues. The germline CDR1 and CDR2 sequences are SEHNR and FQNEAQ (reference sequence). CDR3 sequence: CASSVTSGYNEQFF. CDR3 DNA: TGTGCCAGCAGCGTAACTAGCGGCTACAATGAGCAGTTCTTC. Based on the CDR3 plus reference TRBV7-9 and TRBJ2-1, the full variable domain is DTGVSQNPRHKITKRGQNVTFRCDPISEHNRLYWYRQTLGQGPEFLTYFQNEAQLEKSRLLSDRFSAERPKGSFSTLEIQRTEQGDSAMYLCASSVTSGYNEQFFGPGTRLTVL.

This clone was observed a single time. This chain links TRBV29-1 with TRBJ2-3; D gene unclear. CDR3 size: 15 residues. Deletions cut 8 bases from V and 0 bases from J, with 18 bases between. CDR1 is SQVTM and CDR2 is ANQGSEA in the germline V gene. CDR3 bases: TGCAGCTACACAACTCGCCACGGTAGCACAGATACGCAGTATTTT. Protein product: CSYTTRHGSTDTQYF.

The genes are TRBV30 and TRBJ2-7; D may be TRBD2 (6 bases). Germline V lookup: CDR1 GTSNPN, CDR2 SVGIG (reference sequence). The CDR3 covers 14 residues. V lost 3 bases and J 3 bases, leaving 15 bases between the germline ends. In DNA, the CDR3 is TGTGCCTGGAGGGGACTTTATGCAGGCTACGAGCAGTACTTC. Residues: CAWRGLYAGYEQYF.

The chain employs TRBV4-1 and TRBJ2-1; maybe TRBD1 (6 bases). Germline CDR1 reads MGHRA; CDR2 reads YSYEKL. V was cut by 1 base and J by 4 bases, with 17 bases left in between. The CDR3 spans 17 residues. Written as DNA, the CDR3 is TGCGCCAGCAGCCAAGTTCTCATCAGGGGCCCATACAATGAGCAGTTCTTC. Amino acid sequence: CASSQVLIRGPYNEQFF.

About this clone: A far larger clone differs by one base, so this is likely a read error. The chain has TRBV30 and TRBJ2-4; D tentatively reads TRBD1 or TRBD2 (5 bases each). Between the trimmed V and J ends, which lost 3 bases and 7 bases, there was a span of 13 bases. The CDR3 length is 13 residues. The germline gives CDR1 GTSNPN, CDR2 SVGIG (reference sequence). The CDR3 DNA sequence: TGTGCCTGGAGAAGCCGGGGCGTTAACATTCAGTACTTC. Translation gives CAWRSRGVNIQYF. The whole variable domain, filled in from reference TRBV30 and TRBJ2-4, reads SQTIHQWPATLVQPVGSPLSLECTVEGTSNPNLYWYRQAAGRGLQLLFYSVGIGQISSEVPQNLSASRPQDRQFILSSKKLLLSDSGFYLCAWRSRGVNIQYFGAGTRLSVL.

V and J are TRBV29-1 and TRBJ2-3, with 11 bases that match TRBD1. This CDR3 is 17 amino acids long. Losses at the gene ends were 0 bases for V and 5 bases for J; bases not matched to a gene: 10. Germline values: CDR1 SQVTM, CDR2 ANQGSEA. CDR3 in amino acids: CSVEDRFGTGGIDTQYF. The CDR3 region has the DNA TGCAGCGTTGAAGATAGATTCGGGACAGGGGGTATAGATACGCAGTATTTT.

V and J are TRBV27 and TRBJ1-2; D is possibly TRBD1 (5 bases). CDR3 size: 14 residues. Trimming shortened V by 3 bases and J by 4 bases, and 12 bases separated the two germline ends. Germline V gene data show CDR1 as MNHEY and CDR2 as SMNVEV (reference sequence). CDR3 loop: CASSLSRTSYGYTF. The CDR3 DNA reads as TGTGCCAGCAGTTTGAGTAGGACATCCTATGGCTACACCTTC.

This chain joins TRBV5-1 and TRBJ2-1; 8 bases map to TRBD2. The CDR3 has 20 amino acids. V gave up 0 bases and J gave up 0 bases; unmatched junction bases: 14. The germline CDR1 and CDR2 sequences are SGHRS and YFSETQ. The CDR3 protein is CASSLGATSGPTSSYNEQFF. The CDR3 coding sequence is TGCGCCAGCAGCTTGGGGGCTACTAGCGGTCCTACGAGCTCCTACAATGAGCAGTTCTTC.

The chain joins TRBV2 to TRBJ2-5; possibly TRBD1 or TRBD2 for D (6 bases each). Germline loops: CDR1 SNHLY, CDR2 FYNNEI. V lost 7 bases and J 1 base, leaving 13 bases between the germline ends. The CDR3 is 14 residues long. CDR3 sequence (DNA): TGTGCCAGCAAGGGGGGACTTGCCCAAGAGACCCAGTACTTC. This translates into CASKGGLAQETQYF.